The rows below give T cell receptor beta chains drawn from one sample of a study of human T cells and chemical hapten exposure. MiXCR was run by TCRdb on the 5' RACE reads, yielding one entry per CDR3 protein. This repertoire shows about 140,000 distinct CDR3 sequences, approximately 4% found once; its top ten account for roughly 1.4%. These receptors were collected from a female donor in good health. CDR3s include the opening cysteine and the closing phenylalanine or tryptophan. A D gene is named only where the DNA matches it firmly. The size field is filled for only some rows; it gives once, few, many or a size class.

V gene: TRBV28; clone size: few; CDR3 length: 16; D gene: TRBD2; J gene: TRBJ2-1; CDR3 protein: CASSAGTSGGRLGQFF; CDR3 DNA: TGTGCCAGCAGTGCAGGGACTAGCGGGGGCCGGTTGGGGCAGTTCTTC
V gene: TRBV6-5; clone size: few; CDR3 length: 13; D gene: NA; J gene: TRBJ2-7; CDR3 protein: CASSYSGKHEQYF; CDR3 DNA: TGTGCCAGCAGTTACTCAGGGAAACACGAGCAGTACTTC
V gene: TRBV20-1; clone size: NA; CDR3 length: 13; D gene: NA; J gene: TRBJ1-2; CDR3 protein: CSASEAVNYGYTF; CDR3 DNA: TGCAGTGCTAGTGAGGCGGTGAACTATGGCTACACCTTC
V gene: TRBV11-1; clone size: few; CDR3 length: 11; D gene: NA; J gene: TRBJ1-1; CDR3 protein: CASSSLAEAFF; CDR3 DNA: TGTGCCAGCAGCTCGTTGGCTGAAGCTTTCTTT
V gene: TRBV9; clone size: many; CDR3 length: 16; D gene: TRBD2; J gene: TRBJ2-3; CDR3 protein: CASSVQTSGGANTQYF; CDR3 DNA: TGTGCCAGCAGCGTCCAGACTAGCGGGGGGGCAAATACGCAGTATTTT
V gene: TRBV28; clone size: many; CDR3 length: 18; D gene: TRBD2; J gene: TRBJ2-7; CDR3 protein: CASSSLRQTSGNTYEQYF; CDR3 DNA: TGTGCCAGCAGTTCACTCCGCCAAACTAGCGGCAATACCTACGAGCAGTACTTC
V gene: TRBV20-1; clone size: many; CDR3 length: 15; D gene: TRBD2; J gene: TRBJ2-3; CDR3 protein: CSARGTSGGPDTQYF; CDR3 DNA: TGCAGTGCTAGAGGGACTAGCGGGGGCCCAGATACGCAGTATTTT
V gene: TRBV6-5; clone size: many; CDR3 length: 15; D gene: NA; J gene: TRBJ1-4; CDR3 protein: CASSQIRGLNEKLFF; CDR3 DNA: TGTGCCAGCAGTCAGATACGGGGACTTAATGAAAAACTGTTTTTT
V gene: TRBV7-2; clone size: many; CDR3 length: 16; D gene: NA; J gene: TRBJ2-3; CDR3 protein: CASSTVVVPGTDTQYF; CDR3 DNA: TGTGCCAGCAGCACCGTTGTTGTCCCCGGCACAGATACGCAGTATTTT
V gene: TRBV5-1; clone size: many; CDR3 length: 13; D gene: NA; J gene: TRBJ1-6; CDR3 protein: CASSSDSNSPLHF; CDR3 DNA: TGCGCCAGCAGCTCGGACAGTAATTCACCCCTCCACTTT
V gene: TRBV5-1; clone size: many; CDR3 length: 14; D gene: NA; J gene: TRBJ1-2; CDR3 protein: CASSLLTGREGYTF; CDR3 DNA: TGCGCCAGCAGCCTCCTAACAGGGCGCGAAGGCTACACCTTC
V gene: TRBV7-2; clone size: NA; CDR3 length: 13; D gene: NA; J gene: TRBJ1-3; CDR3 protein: CASSSVGGNTIYF; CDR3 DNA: TGTGCCAGCAGCTCAGTAGGTGGAAACACCATATATTTT
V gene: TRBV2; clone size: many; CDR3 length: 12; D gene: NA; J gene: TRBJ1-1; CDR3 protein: CASSSPAYEAFF; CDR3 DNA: TGTGCCAGCAGTTCGCCCGCATATGAAGCTTTCTTT
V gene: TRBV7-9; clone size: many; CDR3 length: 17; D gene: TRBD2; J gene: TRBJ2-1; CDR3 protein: CASSLLRLAGASNEQFF; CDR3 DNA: TGTGCCAGCAGCTTACTCCGCCTAGCGGGGGCCTCCAATGAGCAGTTCTTC
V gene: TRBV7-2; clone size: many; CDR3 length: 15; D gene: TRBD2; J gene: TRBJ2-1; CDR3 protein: CASSRGGASYNEQFF; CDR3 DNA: TGTGCCAGCAGCCGCGGGGGGGCCTCCTACAATGAGCAGTTCTTC
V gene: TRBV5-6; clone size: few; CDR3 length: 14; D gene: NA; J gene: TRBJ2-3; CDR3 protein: CASSLAGCTDTQYF; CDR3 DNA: TGTGCCAGCAGCTTGGCGGGGTGCACAGATACGCAGTATTTT
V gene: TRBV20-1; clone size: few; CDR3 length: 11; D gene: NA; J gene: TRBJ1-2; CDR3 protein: CSASNNYGYTF; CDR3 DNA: TGCAGTGCTAGCAACAACTATGGCTACACCTTC
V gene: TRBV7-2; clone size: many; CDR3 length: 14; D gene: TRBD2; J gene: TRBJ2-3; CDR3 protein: CAVAPAGVSDTQYF; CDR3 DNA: TGTGCCGTGGCGCCAGCGGGGGTCTCAGATACGCAGTATTTT
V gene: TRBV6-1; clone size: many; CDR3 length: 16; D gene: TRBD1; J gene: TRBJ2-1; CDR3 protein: CASSIPGQGAMNEQFF; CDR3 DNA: TGTGCCAGCAGTATACCGGGACAGGGGGCTATGAATGAGCAGTTCTTC
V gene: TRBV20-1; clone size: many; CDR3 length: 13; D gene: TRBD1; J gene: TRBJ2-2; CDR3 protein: CSARRQGAGELFF; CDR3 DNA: TGCAGTGCTAGAAGACAGGGAGCCGGGGAGCTGTTTTTT
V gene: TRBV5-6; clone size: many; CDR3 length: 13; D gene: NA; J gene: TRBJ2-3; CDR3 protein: CASSSFNADTQYF; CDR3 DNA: TGTGCCAGCAGCTCCTTCAATGCCGATACGCAGTATTTT
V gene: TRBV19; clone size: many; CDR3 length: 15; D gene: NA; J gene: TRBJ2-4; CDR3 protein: CASSIGRGAKNIQYF; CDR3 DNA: TGTGCCAGTAGTATAGGAAGGGGTGCCAAAAACATTCAGTACTTC
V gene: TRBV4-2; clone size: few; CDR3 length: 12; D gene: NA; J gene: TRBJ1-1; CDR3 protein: CASSQSPGRCFF; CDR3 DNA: TGTGCCAGCAGCCAGTCGCCGGGGCGTTGCTTCTTT
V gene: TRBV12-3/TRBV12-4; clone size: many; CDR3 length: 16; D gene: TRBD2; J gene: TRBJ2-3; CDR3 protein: CASSRSGGGITDTQYF; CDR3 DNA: TGTGCCAGCAGTCGTAGCGGGGGGGGCATCACAGATACGCAGTATTTT
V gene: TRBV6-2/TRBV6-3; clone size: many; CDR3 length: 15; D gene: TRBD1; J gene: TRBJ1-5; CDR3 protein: CASSPLTGGTQPQHF; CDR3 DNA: TGTGCCAGCAGTCCGCTGACAGGGGGGACTCAGCCCCAGCATTTT
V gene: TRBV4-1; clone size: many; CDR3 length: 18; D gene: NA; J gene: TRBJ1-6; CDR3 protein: CASSQSSPSVSYNSPLHF; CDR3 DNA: TGCGCCAGCAGCCAGAGCAGCCCCAGTGTCTCCTATAATTCACCCCTCCACTTT
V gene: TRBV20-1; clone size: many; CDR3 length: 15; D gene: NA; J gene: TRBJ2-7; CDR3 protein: CSARGRQAAPSEQYF; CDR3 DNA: TGCAGTGCTAGAGGGAGACAGGCAGCCCCTAGCGAGCAGTACTTC
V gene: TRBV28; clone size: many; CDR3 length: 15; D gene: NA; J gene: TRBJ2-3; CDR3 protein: CASGDRQPSTDTQYF; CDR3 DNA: TGTGCCAGCGGTGACAGACAACCTAGCACAGATACGCAGTATTTT
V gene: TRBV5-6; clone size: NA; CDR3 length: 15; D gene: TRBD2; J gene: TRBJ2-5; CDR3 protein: CASSIWTSVGETQYF; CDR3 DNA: TGTGCCAGCAGCATATGGACTAGCGTAGGGGAGACCCAGTACTTC
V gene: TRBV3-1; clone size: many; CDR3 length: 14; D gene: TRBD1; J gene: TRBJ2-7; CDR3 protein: CASSQGYRGHEQYF; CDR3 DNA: TGTGCCAGCAGCCAAGGTTACAGGGGGCACGAGCAGTACTTC
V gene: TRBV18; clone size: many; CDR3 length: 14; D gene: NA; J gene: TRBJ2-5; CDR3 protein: CASSPGTSQETQYF; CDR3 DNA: TGTGCCAGCTCACCAGGGACGTCTCAAGAGACCCAGTACTTC
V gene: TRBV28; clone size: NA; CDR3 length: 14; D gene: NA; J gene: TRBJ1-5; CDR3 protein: CASSLPMGNQPQHF; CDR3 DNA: TGTGCCAGCAGTTTACCTATGGGCAATCAGCCCCAGCATTTT
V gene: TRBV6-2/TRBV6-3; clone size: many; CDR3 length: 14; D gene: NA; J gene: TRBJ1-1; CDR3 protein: CASRTTTGNTEAFF; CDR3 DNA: TGTGCCAGCAGGACGACGACAGGTAACACTGAAGCTTTCTTT
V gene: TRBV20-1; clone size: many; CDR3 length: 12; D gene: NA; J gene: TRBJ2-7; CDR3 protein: CSAGQNSYEQYF; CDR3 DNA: TGCAGTGCAGGACAGAACTCCTACGAGCAGTACTTC
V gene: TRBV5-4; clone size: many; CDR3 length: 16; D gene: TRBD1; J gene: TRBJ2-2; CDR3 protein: CASSLEGQGFTGELFF; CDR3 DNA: TGTGCCAGCAGCTTAGAAGGACAGGGGTTCACCGGGGAGCTGTTTTTT
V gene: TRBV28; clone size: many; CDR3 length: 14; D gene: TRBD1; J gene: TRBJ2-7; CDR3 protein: CASSDRAFSYEQYF; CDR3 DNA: TGTGCCAGCAGTGACAGGGCGTTTTCCTACGAGCAGTACTTC
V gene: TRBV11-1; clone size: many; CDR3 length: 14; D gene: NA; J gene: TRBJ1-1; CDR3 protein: CASSLSGGNTEAFF; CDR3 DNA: TGTGCCAGCAGCTTATCTGGAGGGAACACTGAAGCTTTCTTT
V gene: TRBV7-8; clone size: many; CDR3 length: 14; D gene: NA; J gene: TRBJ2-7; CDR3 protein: CASSLVRRSYEQYF; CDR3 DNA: TGTGCCAGCAGCTTAGTGAGACGGAGCTACGAGCAGTACTTC
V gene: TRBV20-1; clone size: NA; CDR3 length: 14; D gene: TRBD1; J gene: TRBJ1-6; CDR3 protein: CSATRQGFNSPLHF; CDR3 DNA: TGCAGTGCGACCCGACAGGGCTTTAATTCACCCCTCCACTTT
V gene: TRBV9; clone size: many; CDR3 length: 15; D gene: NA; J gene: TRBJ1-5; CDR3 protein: CASSVGAGLDQPQHF; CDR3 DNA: TGTGCCAGCAGCGTAGGGGCAGGGCTGGATCAGCCCCAGCATTTT
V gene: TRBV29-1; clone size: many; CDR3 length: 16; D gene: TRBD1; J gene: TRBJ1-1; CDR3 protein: CSASALRGQGSTEAFF; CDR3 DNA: TGCAGCGCCTCAGCCTTAAGGGGACAGGGGAGCACTGAAGCTTTCTTT
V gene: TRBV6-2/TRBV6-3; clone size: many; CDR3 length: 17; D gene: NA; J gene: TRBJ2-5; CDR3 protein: CASSYSIRLLIQETQYF; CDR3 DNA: TGTGCCAGCAGTTACTCGATTAGGCTGCTTATTCAAGAGACCCAGTACTTC
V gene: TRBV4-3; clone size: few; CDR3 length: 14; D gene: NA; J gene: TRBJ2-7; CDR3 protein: CASSQGQAGYEQYF; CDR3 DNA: TGCGCCAGCAGCCAGGGTCAGGCCGGCTACGAGCAGTACTTC
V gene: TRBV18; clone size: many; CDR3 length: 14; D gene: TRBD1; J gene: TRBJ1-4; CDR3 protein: CASSPGQGLEKLFF; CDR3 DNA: TGTGCCAGCTCGCCCGGACAGGGCCTTGAAAAACTGTTTTTT
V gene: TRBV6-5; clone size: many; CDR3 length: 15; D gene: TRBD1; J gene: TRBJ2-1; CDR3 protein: CASRRGQVSYNEQFF; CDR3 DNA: TGTGCCAGCAGGAGGGGACAGGTCTCATACAATGAGCAGTTCTTC
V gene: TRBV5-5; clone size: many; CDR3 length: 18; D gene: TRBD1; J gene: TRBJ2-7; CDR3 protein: CASSPLNPTGRASYEQYF; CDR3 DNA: TGTGCCAGCAGCCCCCTAAACCCGACAGGGAGAGCCTCCTACGAGCAGTACTTC
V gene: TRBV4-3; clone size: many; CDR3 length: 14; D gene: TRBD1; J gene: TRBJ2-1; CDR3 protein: CASSQAGTGNEQFF; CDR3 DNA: TGCGCCAGCAGCCAAGCCGGGACAGGAAATGAGCAGTTCTTC
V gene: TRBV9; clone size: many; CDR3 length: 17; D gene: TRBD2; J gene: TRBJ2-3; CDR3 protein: CASSVGSSGTFTDTQYF; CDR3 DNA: TGTGCCAGCAGCGTAGGAAGTAGCGGGACCTTCACAGATACGCAGTATTTT
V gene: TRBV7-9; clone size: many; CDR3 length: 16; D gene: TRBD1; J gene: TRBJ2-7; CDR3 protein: CASSLRAQGSAYEQYF; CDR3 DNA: TGTGCCAGCAGCTTAAGGGCACAGGGGTCGGCCTACGAGCAGTACTTC
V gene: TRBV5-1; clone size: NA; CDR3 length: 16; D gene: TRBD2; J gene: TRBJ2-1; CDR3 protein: CASSPGGASGHNEQFF; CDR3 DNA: TGCGCCAGCAGCCCGGGGGGGGCTAGCGGCCACAATGAGCAGTTCTTC
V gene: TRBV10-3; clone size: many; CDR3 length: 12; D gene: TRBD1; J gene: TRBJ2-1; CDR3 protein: CAISEQGAEQFF; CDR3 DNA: TGTGCCATCAGTGAGCAGGGGGCTGAGCAGTTCTTC
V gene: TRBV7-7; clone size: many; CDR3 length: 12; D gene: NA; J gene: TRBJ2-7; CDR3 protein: CASSPGGGPQYF; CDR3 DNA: TGTGCTAGCAGCCCCGGCGGGGGCCCTCAGTACTTC
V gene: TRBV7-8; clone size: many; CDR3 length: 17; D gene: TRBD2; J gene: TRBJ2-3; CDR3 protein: CASSLDLAGGSTDTQYF; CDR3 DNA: TGTGCCAGCAGCTTAGATTTAGCGGGGGGAAGCACAGATACGCAGTATTTT
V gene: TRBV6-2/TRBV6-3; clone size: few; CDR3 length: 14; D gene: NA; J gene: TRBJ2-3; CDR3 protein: CASSRGTATDTQYF; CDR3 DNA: TGTGCCAGCAGTCGGGGCACAGCTACAGATACGCAGTATTTT
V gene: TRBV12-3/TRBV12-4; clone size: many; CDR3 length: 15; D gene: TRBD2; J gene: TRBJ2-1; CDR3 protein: CASSFGGGGFDEQFF; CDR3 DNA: TGTGCCAGCAGTTTCGGCGGCGGGGGGTTCGATGAGCAGTTCTTC
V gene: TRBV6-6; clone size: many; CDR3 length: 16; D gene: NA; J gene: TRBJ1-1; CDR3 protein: CASSYSIGRLNTEAFF; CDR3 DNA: TGTGCCAGCAGTTACTCGATTGGCAGATTGAACACTGAAGCTTTCTTT
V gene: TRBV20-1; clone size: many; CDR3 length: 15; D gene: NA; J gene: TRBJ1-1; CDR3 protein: CSAPPDGRGNTEAFF; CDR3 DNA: TGCAGTGCTCCCCCGGACGGAAGGGGGAACACTGAAGCTTTCTTT
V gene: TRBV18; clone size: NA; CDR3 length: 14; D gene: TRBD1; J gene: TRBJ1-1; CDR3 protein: CASSTTGTDTEAFF; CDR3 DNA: TGTGCCAGCTCAACGACCGGGACAGACACTGAAGCTTTCTTT
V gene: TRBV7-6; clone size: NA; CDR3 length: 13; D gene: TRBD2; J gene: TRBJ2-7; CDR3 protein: CASSLVRGDEQYF; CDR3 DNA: TGTGCCAGCAGCTTAGTTCGGGGGGACGAGCAGTACTTC